This is a list of T cell receptor beta chains from one sample in a study of early T cells in non-severe SARS-CoV-2 infection. TCRdb re-called the 5' RACE reads through MiXCR, storing one row per CDR3 protein. The sample contains over 50,000 distinct CDR3 sequences, around 8% of which appear only once. Sequencing input: whole blood. Every receptor here comes from an adult who was a healthcare worker with PCR-confirmed SARS-CoV-2 infection or an uninfected control (not recorded which). Both conserved end residues are part of each CDR3. Each record gives: clone size, V gene, D gene, J gene, CDR3 protein, CDR3 DNA. D genes are given only for firm matches. A clone size is listed for some rows: how often the clone was seen (once, few, many), or a class if it is expanded.

>NA|TRBV2|NA|TRBJ1-2
CASTLAHGGGYTF
TGTGCCAGCACCCTGGCCCACGGAGGTGGCTACACCTTC
>NA|TRBV6-1|NA|TRBJ1-6
CASRRDNSPLHF
TGTGCCAGCAGGAGGGATAATTCACCCCTCCACTTT
>few|TRBV6-5|NA|TRBJ2-7
CASSRTVLFGTTYEQYF
TGTGCCAGCAGTCGGACTGTTCTTTTTGGGACAACCTACGAGCAGTACTTC
>few|TRBV6-1|NA|TRBJ2-7
CASSIDRAYEQYF
TGTGCCAGCTCGATTGACAGAGCATACGAGCAGTACTTC
>NA|TRBV10-3|TRBD1|TRBJ2-3
CAISGDSERKSSTDTQYF
TGTGCCATCAGCGGGGACAGCGAAAGAAAATCTAGCACAGATACGCAGTATTTT
>many|TRBV6-5|NA|TRBJ2-1
CASSYSTSEQFF
TGTGCCAGCAGTTACTCTACCTCTGAGCAGTTCTTC
>NA|TRBV28|NA|TRBJ1-2
CASSSDRPYGYTF
TGTGCCAGCAGTTCAGACAGGCCCTATGGCTACACCTTC
>few|TRBV10-1|NA|TRBJ2-2
CASSESGPAGELFF
TGCGCCAGCAGTGAGTCAGGGCCGGCCGGGGAGCTGTTTTTT
>NA|TRBV28|NA|TRBJ2-7
CASGNSPYEQYF
TGTGCCAGCGGGAACAGTCCCTACGAGCAGTACTTC
>NA|TRBV18|NA|TRBJ2-7
CASSRVGTSGTGEQYF
TGTGCCAGCTCACGAGTGGGTACTAGCGGGACAGGGGAGCAGTACTTC
>many|TRBV5-1|NA|TRBJ2-3
CASSRPGRTGTDTQYF
TGCGCCAGCAGCCGTCCGGGGAGGACGGGCACAGATACGCAGTATTTT
>few|TRBV12-3/TRBV12-4|NA|TRBJ2-3
CASSLMGSGSTDTQYF
TGTGCCAGCAGTTTAATGGGTAGCGGTAGCACAGATACGCAGTATTTT
>few|TRBV4-1|NA|TRBJ1-6
CASSQGAQVTYNSPLHF
TGCGCCAGCAGCCAAGGTGCTCAGGTCACCTATAATTCACCCCTCCACTTT
>few|TRBV7-2|TRBD1|TRBJ2-3
CASSPRDRARRDTQYF
TGTGCCAGCAGCCCCCGCGACAGGGCGCGGAGAGATACGCAGTATTTT
>many|TRBV24-1|TRBD2|TRBJ2-1
CATSDTAIAAGGPSLGCDEQFF
TGTGCCACCAGTGATACCGCCATCGCAGCGGGAGGACCGAGTTTGGGGTGCGATGAGCAGTTCTTC
>NA|TRBV20-1|TRBD2|TRBJ2-1
CSARDLAGAYNEQFF
TGCAGTGCTAGAGATCTCGCGGGGGCCTACAATGAGCAGTTCTTC
>NA|TRBV4-1|NA|TRBJ2-3
CASSQDFRDPSHF
TGCGCCAGCAGCCAAGACTTCAGGGACCCGTCGCATTTT
>NA|TRBV7-8|NA|TRBJ2-4
CASSLNGGASGNKNIQYF
TGTGCCAGCAGCTTAAACGGGGGAGCAAGCGGAAACAAAAACATTCAGTACTTC
>few|TRBV18|NA|TRBJ2-7
CASSSNPGPEQYF
TGTGCCAGCTCATCAAATCCAGGCCCCGAGCAGTACTTC
>few|TRBV4-1|NA|TRBJ2-1
CASKATLVGVNEQFF
TGCGCCAGCAAGGCTACTCTCGTCGGGGTGAATGAGCAGTTCTTC
>NA|TRBV4-1|NA|TRBJ2-7
CASSQGATPYEQYF
TGCGCCAGCAGCCAAGGAGCGACTCCTTACGAGCAGTACTTC
>NA|TRBV5-1|NA|TRBJ1-6
CASSLEVNSPLHF
TGCGCCAGCAGCTTGGAGGTTAATTCACCCCTCCACTTT
>NA|TRBV27|NA|TRBJ2-7
CASSNGPGGLEFSSYEQYF
TGTGCCAGCAGTAACGGCCCCGGTGGGCTGGAGTTTTCCTCCTACGAGCAGTACTTC
>many|TRBV19|TRBD2|TRBJ2-1
CASSTSLAGGYNEQFF
TGTGCCAGTAGCACCTCCCTAGCGGGGGGGTACAATGAGCAGTTCTTC
>once|TRBV20-1|NA|TRBJ2-5
CSAREPLRQETQYF
TGCAGTGCTAGAGAGCCATTACGACAAGAGACCCAGTACTTC
>few|TRBV5-4|NA|TRBJ2-3
CASSSLSTDTQYF
TGTGCCAGCAGCAGCCTTAGCACAGATACGCAGTATTTT
>many|TRBV12-3/TRBV12-4|TRBD1|TRBJ2-5
CASSLRQGETQYF
TGTGCCAGCAGTCTAAGACAGGGAGAGACCCAGTACTTC
>NA|TRBV5-1|TRBD2|TRBJ2-1
CASSDGTSPRNEQFF
TGCGCCAGCAGCGACGGGACTAGCCCAAGGAATGAGCAGTTCTTC
>few|TRBV5-1|NA|TRBJ1-1
CASSFAGNTEAFF
TGCGCCAGCAGCTTTGCGGGCAACACTGAAGCTTTCTTT
>few|TRBV3-1|TRBD2|TRBJ2-2
CASSQGAGLGTGELFF
TGTGCCAGCAGCCAAGGAGCGGGACTAGGTACCGGGGAGCTGTTTTTT
>few|TRBV18|NA|TRBJ1-5
CASSPGINQPQHF
TGTGCCAGCTCACCGGGCATAAATCAGCCCCAGCATTTT
>few|TRBV12-3/TRBV12-4|NA|TRBJ1-4
CASRVLRGNEKLFF
TGTGCCAGCAGGGTCTTGAGGGGTAATGAAAAACTGTTTTTT
>few|TRBV10-3|NA|TRBJ2-3
CATGPSTDTQYF
TGTGCCACCGGACCGTCCACAGATACGCAGTATTTT
>NA|TRBV3-1|TRBD1|TRBJ2-7
CASQQGAHYEQYF
TGTGCCAGCCAACAGGGGGCCCACTACGAGCAGTACTTC
>NA|TRBV3-1|NA|TRBJ2-5
CASSHLVSAEWQETQYF
TGTGCCAGCAGCCATTTGGTTAGCGCGGAGTGGCAAGAGACCCAGTACTTC
>NA|TRBV10-1|TRBD1|TRBJ2-5
CASSATGPTGETQYF
TGCGCCAGCAGTGCGACAGGGCCCACGGGAGAGACCCAGTACTTC
>many|TRBV30|TRBD2|TRBJ2-5
CAWSPWRGEPQYF
TGTGCCTGGAGTCCCTGGCGGGGGGAGCCTCAGTACTTC
>few|TRBV6-6|NA|TRBJ2-7
CASSPTAVLSYEQYF
TGTGCCAGCAGTCCGACAGCGGTACTCTCCTACGAGCAGTACTTC
>few|TRBV4-1|NA|TRBJ2-4
CASSQVGGEDIQYF
TGCGCCAGCAGCCAGGTGGGGGGAGAGGACATTCAGTACTTC
>NA|TRBV28|NA|TRBJ1-1
CATRLSGAVNTEAFF
TGTGCCACCCGTCTCTCAGGGGCGGTAAACACTGAAGCTTTCTTT
>NA|TRBV11-1|NA|TRBJ1-4
CASSLGSLSSANEKLFF
TGTGCCAGCAGCTTGGGGAGCCTGTCCTCCGCTAATGAAAAACTGTTTTTT
>NA|TRBV3-1|TRBD2|TRBJ2-3
CASRDDSGIPTDTQYF
TGTGCCAGCAGGGATGATAGCGGGATCCCCACAGATACGCAGTATTTT
>NA|TRBV12-3/TRBV12-4|NA|TRBJ1-4
CASSLDVTGKLFF
TGTGCCAGCAGTTTAGACGTCACTGGAAAACTGTTTTTT
>NA|TRBV30|TRBD1|TRBJ2-2
CAWGTGTGELFF
TGTGCCTGGGGGACAGGTACCGGGGAGCTGTTTTTT
>few|TRBV11-2|NA|TRBJ2-1
CASSLGTGAHNEQFF
TGTGCCAGCAGCTTAGGAACCGGGGCCCACAATGAGCAGTTCTTC